This entry lists 27 T cell receptor beta chains sequenced from one sample in a study of sequential checkpoint blockade in melanoma (dated by TCRdb to between 2019 and 2020). The sample's treatment or condition, from its label and the paper: randomized to nivolumab then ipilimumab (arm A) or the reverse (arm B). The library came from the immunoSEQ multiplex PCR assay. In TCRdb, the immuneACCESS table is reduced to in-frame sequences with V and J assigned. These tables do not hold every clone; where another copy was compared, an unresolved V gene accounts for under half, and the others remain unexplained. This sample gives approximately 5,700 clones in total; roughly 55% of them show up just once. Around 45% of the sample comes from the top ten. Sequencing used CD8+ T cells sorted from blood (inferred from file names), obtained from a patient given nivolumab and ipilimumab in sequence. The receptors come from a human donor with melanoma.

The rearrangement links TRBV7-6 to TRBJ2-1, with TRBD1 as a possible D gene (6 bases). The CDR3 totals 14 residues. V was pared by 0 bases and J by 4 bases, with 7 bases between. Germline-derived CDR1 and CDR2 are SGHVS and FNYEAQ. In nucleotides, the CDR3 is TGTGCCAGCAGCTTAGCAACAGGGTACAATGAGCAGTTCTTC. Translating gives CASSLATGYNEQFF.

The J gene is TRBJ1-1, the V gene TRBV19; D ambiguous. Looked up from germline, CDR1 is LNHDA and CDR2 is SQIVND (reference sequence). This CDR3 region has 15 residues. V was trimmed by 3 bases and J by 4 bases, leaving 15 bases between them. CDR3 DNA sequence: TGTGCCAGTAGTATCGGGTTTGGCTTAAGCACTGAAGCTTTCTTT. Amino acid sequence: CASSIGFGLSTEAFF.

The V call is TRBV4-3, the J call TRBJ2-7; possible D gene TRBD2, 5 bases. The germline V and J ends were trimmed by 4 bases and 0 bases, with 10 bases remaining between them. This CDR3 comprises 14 residues. Germline V gives CDR1 LGHNA, CDR2 YSLEER. In DNA form, the CDR3 reads TGCGCCAGCAGCCCTTTTGGGAGCTCCTACGAGCAGTACTTC. Protein product: CASSPFGSSYEQYF.

In its sample, this clone was seen a few times. This chain joins TRBV19 and TRBJ1-5; a possible D gene is TRBD1 (5 bases). Germline loops: CDR1 LNHDA, CDR2 SQIVND (reference sequence). V lost 7 bases and J 0 bases, leaving 16 bases between the germline ends. The CDR3 is made up of 16 amino acids. The DNA for the CDR3 is TGTGCCAGTAATCCGGTGGCAGGGTATAGCAATCAGCCCCAGCATTTT. Protein product: CASNPVAGYSNQPQHF.

This clone was counted between two and nine times. The chain uses TRBV7-6 and TRBJ2-2; 8 bases line up with TRBD2. J lost 1 base, V lost 1 base, and 5 bases had no gene match. CDR3 length: 17 amino acids. CDR1 and CDR2 from the germline V gene are SGHVS and FNYEAQ. CDR3 residues: CASSLGPGGQNTGELFF. The CDR3 DNA sequence: TGTGCCAGCAGCTTAGGTCCGGGGGGGCAGAACACCGGGGAGCTGTTTTTT.

The genes are TRBV14 and TRBJ1-2; D remains unclear. V shed 2 bases and J shed 3 bases, with 7 bases lying between them. Germline CDR1 is SGHDN and CDR2 is FVKESK. The CDR3 consists of 13 residues. The CDR3, as DNA: TGTGCCAGCAGCCAATTGGGCGACTATGGCTACACCTTC. Translating it yields CASSQLGDYGYTF.

The chain employs TRBV6-5 and TRBJ2-1; TRBD2 aligns across 9 bases. Germline-derived CDR1 and CDR2 are MNHEY and SVGAGI. Trimming cost V 3 bases and J 4 bases; bases outside gene matches: 4. The CDR3 length is 15 residues. The CDR3 protein is CASSYASGAYNEQFF. Here the CDR3 DNA reads TGTGCCAGCAGTTATGCTAGCGGGGCATACAATGAGCAGTTCTTC.

This rearrangement joins TRBV30 to TRBJ1-1; D might be TRBD1 (6 bases). In germline, CDR1 is GTSNPN, CDR2 SVGIG (reference sequence). Trimming took off 0 bases at V and 1 base at J, with 12 bases between the two ends. The CDR3 runs to 15 residues. As DNA, the CDR3 is TGTGCCTGGAGTGTCTATGGGACATCGAACACTGAAGCTTTCTTT. The encoded protein is CAWSVYGTSNTEAFF.

V usage is TRBV14 and J usage is TRBJ2-1, with 15 nucleotides matching TRBD2. Germline loops: CDR1 SGHDN, CDR2 FVKESK. CDR3 length equals 20 residues. V was clipped by 0 bases and J by 8 bases; unmatched bases: 14. Written as DNA, the CDR3 is TGTGCCAGCAGCCAAGATAAACGGACTAGCGGGGGGGCCAGTATCCATGAGCAGTTCTTC. This gives the protein CASSQDKRTSGGASIHEQFF. The full variable domain, its missing parts supplied by reference TRBV14 and TRBJ2-1, is EAGVTQFPSHSVIEKGQTVTLRCDPISGHDNLYWYRRVMGKEIKFLLHFVKESKQDESGMPNNRFLAERTGGTYSTLKVQPAELEDSGVYFCASSQDKRTSGGASIHEQFFGPGTRLTVL.

The chain joins TRBV9 to TRBJ2-1, with D possibly being TRBD1 (5 bases). The CDR3 has 14 residues. The germline V gene has CDR1 SGDLS and CDR2 YYNGEE. V lost 0 bases and J lost 6, with 10 bases in between. The CDR3 protein is CASSVGEGVNEQFF. CDR3 coding DNA: TGTGCCAGCAGCGTAGGGGAAGGGGTCAATGAGCAGTTCTTC.

Of note for this clone: A read error may account for a junction end that differs from germline. V usage is TRBV2 and J usage is TRBJ1-6, with a weak D call TRBD1 (6 bases). The germline CDR1 and CDR2 sequences are SNHLY and FYNNEI. This CDR3 comprises 17 residues. The CDR3 loop reads CASSPWDTSSYNSPLRF. The CDR3 nucleotides read TGTGCCAGCAGTCCATGGGACACGAGCTCCTATAATTCACCCCTCCGCTTT.

Within the sample, this clone is medium-sized. Different DNA sequences within this sample yield the same CDR3. The chain combines TRBV7-9 with TRBJ1-5; D remains ambiguous. From germline, CDR1 is SEHNR and CDR2 FQNEAQ (reference sequence). This CDR3 comprises 13 residues. V was shortened by 3 bases and J by 4 bases, with 7 bases between the two germline ends. CDR3 DNA sequence: TGTGCCAGCAGCTTCGGCGGGAATCAGCCCCAGCATTTT. Translating gives CASSFGGNQPQHF.

V and J are TRBV9 and TRBJ1-5; D might be TRBD1 (6 bases). With 4 bases removed from V and 1 base from J, the gap between germline ends came to 9 bases. Per the germline V gene, CDR1 is SGDLS and CDR2 is YYNGEE. This CDR3 is built from 14 residues. This CDR3 reads CASSTGQSNQPQHF. As DNA, the CDR3 is TGTGCCAGCAGCACTGGACAGAGCAATCAGCCCCAGCATTTT.

The genes are TRBV7-4 and TRBJ2-1; 10 nucleotides line up with TRBD2. The V gene end was trimmed by 2 bases and the J gene end by 9 bases; junction bases not matched to a gene: 4. The germline V gene encodes CDR1 SGHVT and CDR2 SQSDAQ. This CDR3 is 14 amino acids long. CDR3 loop: CASSLSGGAAEQFF. CDR3 bases: TGTGCCAGCAGCTTAAGCGGGGGGGCAGCTGAGCAGTTCTTC. Combining the CDR3 with reference TRBV7-4 and TRBJ2-1 gives the whole variable domain GAGVSQSPRYKVAKRGRDVALRCDSISGHVTLYWYRQTLGQGSEVLTYSQSDAQRDKSGRPSGRFSAERPERSVSTLKIQRTEQGDSAVYLCASSLSGGAAEQFFGPGTRLTVL.

This clone was seen a single time. The CDR3 sequence: CASSWTTGGGSQPQHF. CDR3 nucleotide sequence: TGTGCCAGCAGTTGGACCACAGGGGGCGGGAGTCAGCCCCAGCATTTT. This chain connects TRBV28 to TRBJ1-5; 9 positions match TRBD1. The V gene's germline CDR1 is MDHEN and CDR2 SYDVKM. The CDR3 runs to 16 residues. Germline trimming cut 4 bases from V and 6 bases from J; bases unmatched to any gene: 10.

The genes are TRBV13 and TRBJ1-6; tentatively, D is TRBD1 (6 bases). Germline lookup yields CDR1 PRHDT and CDR2 FYEKMQ (reference sequence). The CDR3 covers 16 residues. Trimming left V 7 bases short and J 9 bases short, with 22 bases between. The CDR3 spells CASTEQGMDSSSPLHF. Written as DNA, the CDR3 is TGTGCCAGCACCGAACAGGGCATGGATAGTAGTTCACCCCTCCACTTT.

V and J are TRBV10-3 and TRBJ2-1; 8 bases line up with TRBD1. Germline V lookup: CDR1 ENHRY, CDR2 SYGVKD. V was pared by 10 bases and J by 8 bases, with 10 bases of the junction left unmatched. This CDR3 is 13 amino acids long. Here the CDR3 DNA reads TGTGCCACCAAAACTGACAGGGGCGATGAGCAGTTCTTC. As protein: CATKTDRGDEQFF.

The chain uses TRBV5-1 and TRBJ1-1, with D maybe TRBD1 (6 bases). CDR3 length equals 15 residues. Germline V gene sequence: CDR1 SGHRS, CDR2 YFSETQ. Trimming took 4 bases from V and 4 from J, leaving 17 bases between them. CDR3 in DNA: TGCGCCAGCAGCCTCACGACAGGCCATAGCACTGAAGCTTTCTTT. Its protein is CASSLTTGHSTEAFF.

This clone has a handful of counts. The rearrangement joins TRBV5-1 to TRBJ1-2, with TRBD1 matching over 10 bases. Germline values: CDR1 SGHRS, CDR2 YFSETQ. CDR3 size: 15 residues. V lost 4 bases, J lost 8 bases, and 11 bases stayed unmatched. CDR3 loop: CASSGTGTGAQGYTF. The CDR3 coding sequence is TGCGCCAGCAGCGGGACCGGGACAGGGGCGCAAGGCTACACCTTC.

V gene TRBV29-1 combines with J gene TRBJ2-1; D call uncertain. The germline CDR1 and CDR2 sequences are SQVTM and ANQGSEA. This CDR3 is built from 14 residues. Trimming took 0 bases from V and 4 from J, leaving 10 bases between them. The CDR3 here is CSVEDHTTYNEQFF. CDR3 bases: TGCAGCGTTGAAGATCATACCACATACAATGAGCAGTTCTTC.

J is TRBJ2-7 and V is TRBV30; 8 bases align to TRBD2. V gave up 5 bases and J gave up 2 bases; unmatched junction bases: 5. Germline-derived CDR1 and CDR2 are GTSNPN and SVGIG (reference sequence). This CDR3 region has 13 residues. CDR3 region: CAWSTSGPYEQYF. The DNA of the CDR3 is TGTGCCTGGTCTACTAGCGGCCCCTACGAGCAGTACTTC.

V usage is TRBV7-9 and J usage is TRBJ1-5, with D maybe TRBD1 (6 bases). V lost 4 bases to trimming and J lost 5 bases, with 15 bases between them. The CDR3 sequence is 15 residues long. The germline CDR1 and CDR2 sequences are SEHNR and FQNEAQ (reference sequence). The CDR3 nucleotides are TGTGCCAGCAGCTCGACTGAGGGGGGGGATCAGCCCCAGCATTTT. Amino acid sequence: CASSSTEGGDQPQHF.

The chain recombines TRBV9 with TRBJ2-2, with TRBD2 matching over 13 bases. With 4 bases clipped from V and 4 bases from J, the junction kept 7 bases outside the gene matches. CDR3 length: 17 residues. Germline V gene lookup returns CDR1 SGDLS and CDR2 YYNGEE. CDR3 sequence: CASSPKGLAGITGELFF. CDR3 coding DNA: TGTGCCAGCAGCCCTAAGGGACTAGCGGGGATCACCGGGGAGCTGTTTTTT.

This clone was recorded once. In DNA, the CDR3 is TGTGCCATCAGTGGTGGGAGAAGGACAGATACGCAGTATTTT. Residues: CAISGGRRTDTQYF. The chain uses TRBV10-3 and TRBJ2-3, with D possibly being TRBD2 (5 bases). Trimming took 4 bases from V and 3 from J, leaving 11 bases between them. CDR1 and CDR2 (germline): ENHRY, SYGVKD. The length of the CDR3 is 14 residues.

Points on this clone: At one end the junction does not follow the germline gene, possibly because of a read error. Other nucleotide sequences in the sample specify the same CDR3. The gene calls are TRBV6-6 and TRBJ1-1; D is perhaps TRBD1 (6 bases). The CDR3 is made up of 12 amino acids. Germline V CDR1 and CDR2: MNHNY, SVGAGI (reference sequence). DNA for the CDR3: TGTGCCAGCAGAGAGGGGGGGACTGAAGCCTTCTTT. Its translation: CASREGGTEAFF.

The rearrangement uses TRBV6-5 and TRBJ1-2, with 8 bases lining up with TRBD1. Per germline, CDR1 MNHEY and CDR2 SVGAGI. With 5 bases clipped from V and 10 bases from J, the junction kept 15 bases outside the gene matches. The CDR3 has 15 amino acids. The CDR3: CASSGGTGFYGDYTF. The DNA of the CDR3 is TGTGCCAGCAGTGGCGGGACAGGCTTCTATGGAGACTACACCTTC.

CDR3 protein: CASSVLAGAFNYGYTF. For the CDR3, the DNA is TGTGCCAGCAGCGTCTTGGCAGGGGCCTTTAACTATGGCTACACCTTC. This chain links TRBV7-3 with TRBJ1-2, with a possible D match to TRBD1 (6 bases). The CDR3 totals 16 residues. V was pared by 5 bases and J by 1 base, with 17 bases between. CDR1 and CDR2 from the germline V gene are SGHTA and FQGTGA.